Listed below are T cell receptor beta chains from one sample, sequenced in a study of CD8 T cells in ankylosing spondylitis. TCRdb reprocessed the 5' RACE reads via MiXCR and lists one record per CDR3 protein. The sample shows under 300,000 distinct CDR3 sequences, roughly 10% of them seen only once. The material sequenced was blood, either unsorted or a sorted T cell fraction (not recorded which). Receptor source: a male donor with ankylosing spondylitis or in good health (not recorded which). The CDR3 runs from the conserved cysteine through the conserved F or W. The order of the fields is J gene, D gene, V gene, clone size, CDR3 protein, CDR3 DNA. The D gene is left open where the match is weak. Where a row states a size, it is once, few, many or the class of an expanded clone; other rows omit it.

TRBJ2-7,.,TRBV19,many,CASSIGGSSYEQYF,TGTGCCAGTAGTATTGGTGGGAGCTCCTACGAGCAGTACTTC
TRBJ2-1,TRBD2,TRBV6-5,many,CASSTLLMTSGIEQFF,TGTGCCAGCAGTACTCTGCTTATGACTAGCGGGATTGAGCAGTTCTTC
TRBJ2-5,.,TRBV5-4,many,CASSFNTGWETQYF,TGTGCCAGCAGCTTTAATACAGGATGGGAGACCCAGTACTTC
TRBJ1-4,.,TRBV7-9,.,CASSSSVTTDEKLFF,TGTGCCAGCAGCTCATCCGTGACAACTGATGAAAAACTGTTTTTT
TRBJ2-5,.,TRBV10-3,many,CAISYGTQLETQYF,TGTGCCATCAGTTACGGGACTCAATTGGAGACCCAGTACTTC
TRBJ2-3,.,TRBV7-9,.,CASSLLQAITDTQYF,TGTGCCAGCAGCTTACTACAGGCAATCACAGATACGCAGTATTTT
TRBJ1-1,TRBD1,TRBV4-1,many,CASSQPTGRNTEAFF,TGCGCCAGCAGCCAACCGACAGGGAGGAACACTGAAGCTTTCTTT
TRBJ2-1,TRBD2,TRBV10-3,many,CAIKAGKNNEQFF,TGTGCCATCAAAGCGGGAAAGAACAATGAGCAGTTCTTC
TRBJ2-5,.,TRBV7-9,many,CASSSASRGSQETQYF,TGTGCCAGCAGCTCCGCCTCTCGTGGATCCCAAGAGACCCAGTACTTC
TRBJ2-2,TRBD2,TRBV12-3/TRBV12-4,few,CASRASGGASGELFF,TGTGCCAGCAGGGCTAGCGGGGGGGCATCCGGGGAGCTGTTTTTT
TRBJ1-3,TRBD1,TRBV20-1,many,CSASDRGLGNTIYF,TGCAGTGCTTCGGACAGGGGGCTTGGAAACACCATATATTTT
TRBJ2-1,.,TRBV12-3/TRBV12-4,many,CASSGRGRNEQFF,TGTGCCAGCAGTGGCCGGGGGCGCAATGAGCAGTTCTTC
TRBJ2-2,.,TRBV4-2,many,CASSQVGVNTGELFF,TGTGCCAGCAGCCAAGTGGGAGTGAACACCGGGGAGCTGTTTTTT
TRBJ2-2,TRBD2,TRBV5-1,many,CASSSGLEAGELFF,TGCGCCAGCAGCTCGGGACTAGAAGCCGGGGAGCTGTTTTTT
TRBJ2-7,TRBD2,TRBV20-1,many,CSARDLAGSSYEQYF,TGCAGTGCTAGAGATCTAGCGGGGAGCTCCTACGAGCAGTACTTC
TRBJ1-1,.,TRBV5-1,.,CASSRIVQGPTEAFF,TGCGCCAGCAGTCGAATTGTACAGGGTCCCACTGAAGCTTTCTTT
TRBJ2-7,.,TRBV5-6,many,CASSSDRAYEQYF,TGTGCCAGCAGCTCTGACAGAGCCTACGAGCAGTACTTC
TRBJ2-2,.,TRBV5-1,many,CASSLTQVAGELFF,TGCGCCAGCAGCCTGACCCAGGTAGCCGGGGAGCTGTTTTTT
TRBJ2-1,TRBD2,TRBV6-1,.,CASSEGLAGRTSSYNEQFF,TGTGCCAGCAGTGAGGGACTAGCGGGGAGGACGAGCTCCTACAATGAGCAGTTCTTC
TRBJ1-2,.,TRBV29-1,many,CSVEQGRKDYGYTF,TGCAGCGTTGAGCAGGGGAGGAAGGACTATGGCTACACCTTC
TRBJ2-7,.,TRBV28,many,CASSWPGTSYEQYF,TGTGCCAGCAGTTGGCCCGGGACATCGTACGAGCAGTACTTC
TRBJ2-1,.,TRBV6-1,.,CASSEVSGSYNEQFF,TGTGCCAGCAGTGAAGTATCCGGGAGCTACAATGAGCAGTTCTTC
TRBJ2-7,.,TRBV2,.,CASRWDAGEQYF,TGTGCCAGCAGGTGGGATGCCGGAGAGCAGTACTTC
TRBJ2-7,.,TRBV6-5,many,CASSYRRQAAAYEQYF,TGTGCCAGCAGTTACAGACGACAGGCAGCAGCCTACGAGCAGTACTTC
TRBJ2-3,.,TRBV6-1,many,CASSRDGGGLLSTDTQYF,TGTGCCAGCAGCCGTGACGGCGGGGGCCTTTTGAGCACAGATACGCAGTATTTT
TRBJ1-1,.,TRBV5-1,few,CASSLIQGRGTEAFF,TGCGCCAGCAGCTTGATTCAGGGTAGAGGCACTGAAGCTTTCTTT
TRBJ2-5,TRBD1,TRBV6-1,.,CASSPTGDRARGETQYF,TGTGCCAGCAGTCCTACCGGGGACAGGGCGCGGGGCGAGACCCAGTACTTC
TRBJ2-3,.,TRBV2,.,CASSYTTDTQYF,TGTGCCAGCAGTTATACCACAGATACGCAGTATTTT
TRBJ2-7,TRBD1,TRBV7-6,many,CASTPSGQGNEQYF,TGTGCCAGCACCCCATCGGGACAGGGCAACGAGCAGTACTTC
TRBJ2-1,TRBD2,TRBV3-1,many,CASSQDTGLAEQFF,TGTGCCAGCAGCCAAGATACGGGACTAGCGGAGCAGTTCTTC
TRBJ2-1,.,TRBV18,many,CASSPPGSDEQFF,TGTGCCAGCTCACCACCAGGCAGTGATGAGCAGTTCTTC
TRBJ1-4,.,TRBV4-1,many,CASSRNRQDPREKLFF,TGCGCCAGCAGCCGGAATCGACAGGACCCGAGGGAAAAACTGTTTTTT
TRBJ1-5,.,TRBV4-1,many,CASSQELGQGPGPQHF,TGCGCCAGCAGCCAAGAACTGGGGCAAGGCCCGGGACCCCAGCATTTT
TRBJ2-7,.,TRBV30,many,CAWSGGHEQYF,TGTGCCTGGAGTGGTGGCCACGAGCAGTACTTC
TRBJ1-2,.,TRBV28,.,CASRQRHREGYTF,TGTGCCAGCAGACAGAGGCATCGGGAAGGCTACACCTTC
TRBJ2-2,.,TRBV29-1,many,CSVGQSANTGELFF,TGCAGCGTTGGACAGTCGGCGAACACCGGGGAGCTGTTTTTT
TRBJ2-7,.,TRBV30,.,CAWRVYRESYEQYF,TGTGCCTGGAGGGTGTACAGGGAGAGTTACGAGCAGTACTTC
TRBJ2-1,.,TRBV4-2,many,CASSHEAGLSYNEQFF,TGTGCCAGCAGCCACGAAGCGGGCCTCTCCTACAATGAGCAGTTCTTC
TRBJ1-1,TRBD1,TRBV10-3,many,CAITPGRDRGSTEAFF,TGTGCCATCACCCCTGGGCGGGACAGGGGGTCCACTGAAGCTTTCTTT
TRBJ2-5,.,TRBV10-1,many,CASSDGLARETQYF,TGCGCCAGCAGTGATGGGTTAGCGCGGGAGACCCAGTACTTC
TRBJ1-1,TRBD1,TRBV5-1,many,CASRYSGTGGNTEAFF,TGCGCCAGCAGGTACTCCGGGACAGGGGGGAACACTGAAGCTTTCTTT
TRBJ2-5,TRBD2,TRBV28,.,CASSPPIAGGWETQYF,TGTGCCAGCAGCCCTCCGATAGCGGGAGGGTGGGAGACCCAGTACTTC
TRBJ1-1,.,TRBV29-1,.,CSAQRSEGTEAFF,TGCAGCGCCCAGCGTTCAGAGGGCACTGAAGCTTTCTTT
TRBJ2-3,TRBD2,TRBV25-1,many,CASREVTDTQYF,TGTGCCAGCCGGGAGGTCACAGATACGCAGTATTTT
TRBJ2-3,.,TRBV12-5,few,CASEGPEDTQYF,TGTGCTAGTGAGGGCCCTGAAGATACGCAGTATTTT
TRBJ2-2,TRBD1,TRBV4-1,many,CASTYRTGGTGELFF,TGCGCCAGCACATACCGGACAGGGGGAACCGGGGAGCTGTTTTTT
TRBJ2-1,.,TRBV7-9,few,CASSLTRTAYNEQFF,TGTGCCAGCAGCTTAACCAGGACAGCCTACAATGAGCAGTTCTTC
TRBJ2-1,TRBD2,TRBV19,.,CASSTGGDYNEQFF,TGTGCCAGTAGTACGGGAGGGGACTACAATGAGCAGTTCTTC
TRBJ2-1,TRBD1,TRBV7-9,many,CASSLYRGQGSEQFF,TGTGCCAGCAGCCTCTACAGGGGGCAGGGTAGTGAGCAGTTCTTC
TRBJ1-3,.,TRBV20-1,many,CSAREPVGGNTIYF,TGCAGTGCTAGAGAACCCGTGGGTGGAAACACCATATATTTT
TRBJ1-5,.,TRBV29-1,many,CSVRVGVGLLQPQHF,TGCAGCGTTCGGGTGGGGGTGGGCTTACTTCAGCCCCAGCATTTT
TRBJ2-3,TRBD2,TRBV29-1,.,CSVSHSGDTQYF,TGCAGCGTTTCTCATAGCGGGGATACGCAGTATTTT
TRBJ2-7,TRBD1,TRBV5-1,.,CASSVRDRSSYEQYF,TGCGCCAGCAGCGTCCGGGACAGGAGCTCCTACGAGCAGTACTTC